This T cell receptor (beta chain) was sequenced for a study of post-analysis software for immune sequencing data. The wider study: Clinical courses comprised relapsing-remitting, secondary progressive and progressive-relapsing multiple sclerosis. Overall study results and limits: Normalized Chao1 diversity in multiple sclerosis patients fell significantly below that of controls. Same-batch preparations were strongly co-clustered by F measure. Controls showed lower frequencies than patients for five TRBV segments, and TRBV5-6, TRBV5-1 and TRBV20-1 were among these.

Note on this clonotype: Its antigen is not identified.

Prepared TCR beta cDNA libraries contained unique molecular identifiers. There were 1 to 10 million T cells, and some 500,000 cDNA molecules came from them. TCRdb re-called the PCR reads through MiXCR, storing one row per CDR3 protein. The sample includes some 800,000 distinct CDR3 sequences, around 42% of them seen just once. The ends were cut back, 1 base at V and 12 bases at J, with 9 bases in the middle. CDR3 length: 12 residues. CDR1 is KGHDR, CDR2 SFDVKD, per germline. The sequence came from a girl between 5 and 17 years old with multiple sclerosis. Specimen: blood. V usage is TRBV24-1 and J usage is TRBJ2-1; D remains ambiguous. CDR3 residues: CATSDLSLGQFF. In DNA, the CDR3 is TGTGCCACCAGTGATTTAAGCCTCGGGCAGTTCTTC.